These 24 T cell receptor beta chains share one sample of origin, sequenced in a study of control samples from healthy donors and cancer patients. Here immunoSEQ multiplex PCR was the method, and the copy in TCRdb shows in-frame clones only, minus some. The sample contains around 200,000 clones, 85% to 95% of which appear only once. The sequenced sample consisted of blood. Every receptor here comes from a man aged 18 to 35 in good health.

The V and J genes are TRBV19 and TRBJ1-1; D is unresolved. Germline assignment: CDR1 LNHDA and CDR2 SQIVND (reference sequence). The CDR3 is made up of 15 amino acids. V dropped 5 bases and J dropped 1 base, with 14 bases sitting between them. CDR3 in amino acids: CASSSSTGQNTEAFF. CDR3 in DNA: TGTGCCAGTAGTTCCTCGACCGGGCAGAACACTGAAGCTTTCTTT.

The rearrangement uses TRBV7-9 and TRBJ1-2; D not certain. Germline V CDR1 and CDR2: SEHNR, FQNEAQ (reference sequence). Trimming shortened V by 3 bases and J by 4 bases, and 9 bases separated the two germline ends. The CDR3 totals 13 residues. This CDR3 is CASSFQSLYGYTF. For the CDR3, the DNA is TGTGCCAGCAGCTTTCAAAGCCTCTATGGCTACACCTTC.

This chain links TRBV7-8 with TRBJ2-3; 12 bases are a match to TRBD1. The CDR3 totals 16 residues. J lost 7 bases, V lost 2 bases, and 7 bases had no gene match. The germline V gene has CDR1 SGHVS and CDR2 FQNEAQ. CDR3 DNA: TGTGCCAGCAGCTTATTCCCGGGACAGGGGGCGCATACGCAGTATTTT. Encoded protein: CASSLFPGQGAHTQYF. The whole variable domain, remainder taken from reference TRBV7-8 and TRBJ2-3, is GAGVSQSPRYKVAKRGQDVALRCDPISGHVSLFWYQQALGQGPEFLTYFQNEAQLDKSGLPSDRFFAERPEGSVSTLKIQRTQQEDSAVYLCASSLFPGQGAHTQYFGPGTRLTVL.

The chain links TRBV10-3 to TRBJ2-1; the D call may be TRBD1 or TRBD2 (5 bases each). Germline assignment: CDR1 ENHRY and CDR2 SYGVKD. The CDR3 extends over 16 amino acids. V was pared by 3 bases and J by 7 bases, with 19 bases between. The CDR3 spells CAISEFSGAKRNEQFF. The CDR3 DNA is TGTGCCATCAGTGAATTCTCCGGGGCAAAGAGAAATGAGCAGTTCTTC.

The CDR3 DNA reads as TGTGCCAGCAGCTTGGGGGGGGCGGGGGGCAATCAGCCCCAGCATTTT. Its translation is CASSLGGAGGNQPQHF. The V call is TRBV7-8, the J call TRBJ1-5; D might be TRBD1 (6 bases). Per germline, CDR1 SGHVS and CDR2 FQNEAQ. V was shortened by 3 bases and J by 2 bases, with 14 bases between the two germline ends. The CDR3 contains 16 residues. The variable domain in full, with the rest retrieved from reference TRBV7-8 and TRBJ1-5, is GAGVSQSPRYKVAKRGQDVALRCDPISGHVSLFWYQQALGQGPEFLTYFQNEAQLDKSGLPSDRFFAERPEGSVSTLKIQRTQQEDSAVYLCASSLGGAGGNQPQHFGDGTRLSIL.

This CDR3 reads CASGSSGTVGYTF. DNA for the CDR3: TGTGCTAGTGGTTCCTCGGGGACGGTTGGCTACACCTTC. The rearrangement links TRBV12-5 to TRBJ1-2, with D perhaps matching TRBD1 (5 bases). Deletions cut 4 bases from V and 7 bases from J, with 13 bases between. In germline, CDR1 is LGHNT, CDR2 FRNRAP. The CDR3 sequence is 13 residues long.

This chain joins TRBV19 and TRBJ1-5; D not resolved. Germline V gene sequence: CDR1 LNHDA, CDR2 SQIVND (reference sequence). There are 14 residues in the CDR3. V dropped 3 bases and J dropped 5 bases, with 11 bases sitting between them. The CDR3 DNA reads as TGTGCCAGTAGTATCAATCGTGGGGATCAGCCCCAGCATTTT. This encodes CASSINRGDQPQHF. The variable domain in full, with the rest retrieved from reference TRBV19 and TRBJ1-5, is DGGITQSPKYLFRKEGQNVTLSCEQNLNHDAMYWYRQDPGQGLRLIYYSQIVNDFQKGDIAEGYSVSREKKESFPLTVTSAQKNPTAFYLCASSINRGDQPQHFGDGTRLSIL.

This clone was picked up a small number of times. This sequence joins TRBV6-5 and TRBJ1-6, with D unresolved. Germline assignment: CDR1 MNHEY and CDR2 SVGAGI. The CDR3 totals 10 residues. V gave up 11 bases and J gave up 9 bases, with 8 bases separating them. The CDR3 protein is CAADRSPLHF. The DNA of the CDR3 is TGTGCCGCCGACCGTTCACCCCTCCACTTT.

The chain joins TRBV4-1 to TRBJ2-1, with D hard to call. CDR3 length equals 14 residues. Germline values: CDR1 MGHRA, CDR2 YSYEKL. Trimming took off 0 bases at V and 3 bases at J, with 6 bases between the two ends. The CDR3 spells CASSQEGFYNEQFF. As DNA, the CDR3 is TGCGCCAGCAGCCAAGAGGGTTTCTACAATGAGCAGTTCTTC.

The rearrangement uses TRBV29-1 and TRBJ1-1, with D possibly matching TRBD1 (5 bases). V dropped 0 bases and J dropped 2 bases, with 16 bases sitting between them. The CDR3 length is 16 residues. Looked up from germline, CDR1 is SQVTM and CDR2 is ANQGSEA. DNA of the CDR3: TGCAGCGTTGAAGACAGGGACCACCAGTATAACACTGAAGCTTTCTTT. Encoded protein: CSVEDRDHQYNTEAFF.

The chain employs TRBV5-1 and TRBJ2-7; D may be TRBD2 (5 bases). The length of the CDR3 is 14 residues. Germline-derived CDR1 and CDR2 are SGHRS and YFSETQ. The V end was cut by 4 bases, the J end by 6 bases, with 17 bases between. The CDR3 DNA follows: TGCGCCAGCAGCCGTAGAGAGGGATATGGCGAGCAGTACTTC. Residues: CASSRREGYGEQYF.

The chain couples TRBV5-4 to TRBJ1-2; D gene uncertain. The CDR3 sequence is 15 residues long. V lost 1 base and J lost 4, with 14 bases in between. CDR1 and CDR2 from the germline V gene are SGHNT and YYREEE (reference sequence). The CDR3 spells CASSLPAQRPYGYTF. The CDR3, as DNA: TGTGCCAGCAGCTTGCCGGCACAGAGACCCTATGGCTACACCTTC.

This rearrangement joins TRBV5-1 to TRBJ1-2; unclear D gene. V was shortened by 4 bases and J by 1 base, with 11 bases between the two germline ends. CDR1 and CDR2 from the germline V gene are SGHRS and YFSETQ. The CDR3 is 14 amino acids. This CDR3 reads CASSPSTGNYGYTF. CDR3 sequence (DNA): TGCGCCAGCAGCCCGTCGACGGGTAACTATGGCTACACCTTC.

The chain links TRBV30 to TRBJ2-3; 9 positions agree with TRBD2. The junction had 8 bases not matched to a gene; V was cut back by 2 bases and J by 5 bases. This CDR3 is built from 15 residues. From germline, CDR1 is GTSNPN and CDR2 SVGIG (reference sequence). CDR3 nucleotide sequence: TGTGCCTGGAGTCTGGCGGGGGGGGTCAGAGATACGCAGTATTTT. Translation: CAWSLAGGVRDTQYF.

Remarks on this clone: One end of the junction is discordant with germline, which a read error may explain. V is TRBV11-2 and J is TRBJ1-2; D unclear. The CDR3 runs 12 residues. The germline gives CDR1 SGHAT, CDR2 FQNNGV. The CDR3 nucleotides are TGTGCCAGCAGCCAGTGGAGACGTATGATCGCCTTC. Amino acids: CASSQWRRMIAF. Together with reference TRBV11-2 and TRBJ1-2, the CDR3 gives the full variable domain: EAGVAQSPRYKIIEKRQSVAFWCNPISGHATLYWYQQILGQGPKLLIQFQNNGVVDDSQLPKDRFSAERLKGVDSTLKIQPAKLEDSAVYLCASSQWRRMIAFGSGTRLTVV.

The V and J genes are TRBV18 and TRBJ1-2; 11 nucleotides align to TRBD1. Germline V gene data show CDR1 as KGHSH and CDR2 as LQKENI. The CDR3 extends over 17 amino acids. Unmatched junction bases numbered 9, after V lost 2 bases and J lost 4 bases. CDR3 sequence reads: CASSPTGQGAQAYGYTF. The CDR3 DNA is TGTGCCAGCTCACCAACCGGACAGGGGGCGCAGGCCTATGGCTACACCTTC.

J is TRBJ2-1 and V is TRBV18; D is ambiguous. This CDR3 has 15 amino acids. CDR1 is KGHSH and CDR2 is LQKENI in the germline V gene. V lost 2 bases, J lost 4 bases, and 12 bases lay in between. DNA of the CDR3: TGTGCCAGCTCACCAGTCCGCTCCCAATACAATGAGCAGTTCTTC. Translation: CASSPVRSQYNEQFF.

V usage is TRBV13 and J usage is TRBJ2-5, with D possibly being TRBD1 (5 bases). CDR1 PRHDT and CDR2 FYEKMQ come from the germline V gene (reference sequence). Trimming shortened V by 5 bases and J by 5 bases, and 9 bases separated the two germline ends. The CDR3 length is 12 residues. The CDR3 sequence is CASSPNRETQYF. Here the CDR3 DNA reads TGTGCCAGCAGCCCCAACAGGGAGACCCAGTACTTC.

This sequence joins TRBV14 and TRBJ1-5; possible D gene TRBD1, 5 bases. This CDR3 is 13 amino acids long. V lost 4 bases to trimming and J lost 9 bases, with 13 bases between them. Germline V gene sequence: CDR1 SGHDN, CDR2 FVKESK. The CDR3 coding sequence is TGTGCCAGCAGCCTTGCCGGGGGAGGGCCCCAGCATTTT. It specifies CASSLAGGGPQHF.

The chain has TRBV7-9 and TRBJ1-5; D ambiguous. Germline CDR1 SEHNR, CDR2 FQNEAQ (reference sequence). Trimming cost V 6 bases and J 7 bases, with 7 bases left between them. This CDR3 has 11 residues. The CDR3 nucleotides read TGTGCCAGCAGTGTCGGACAGCCCCAGCATTTT. This encodes CASSVGQPQHF. Filled out from reference TRBV7-9 and TRBJ1-5, the complete variable domain reads DTGVSQNPRHKITKRGQNVTFRCDPISEHNRLYWYRQTLGQGPEFLTYFQNEAQLEKSRLLSDRFSAERPKGSFSTLEIQRTEQGDSAMYLCASSVGQPQHFGDGTRLSIL.

CDR3: CASSLIISGNTEAFF. For the CDR3, the DNA is TGTGCCAGCAGCTTGATAATTTCGGGCAACACTGAAGCTTTCTTT. This sequence joins TRBV5-6 and TRBJ1-1; D gene ambiguous. Looked up from germline, CDR1 is SGHDT and CDR2 is YYEEEE. Trimming took 1 base from V and 2 from J, leaving 12 bases between them. This CDR3 comprises 15 residues.

The rearrangement joins TRBV27 to TRBJ2-5; 10 nucleotides line up with TRBD2. CDR3 length: 15 amino acids. J lost 4 bases, V lost 7 bases, and 9 bases had no gene match. Germline assignment: CDR1 MNHEY and CDR2 SMNVEV (reference sequence). The CDR3 DNA reads TGTGCCAGCAAACAGGAGCGGGGGGGAAGAGAGACCCAGTACTTC. Translated, it gives CASKQERGGRETQYF.

V usage is TRBV30 and J usage is TRBJ2-5, with 10 nucleotides matching TRBD2. The CDR3 spans 14 residues. V dropped 4 bases and J dropped 2; count of bases not matched to a gene: 4. CDR1 is GTSNPN, CDR2 SVGIG, per germline (reference sequence). CDR3 nucleotides: TGTGCCTGGATAGCGGGGGGAGGGCAAGAGACCCAGTACTTC. This gives the protein CAWIAGGGQETQYF.

The V gene is TRBV7-8, the J gene TRBJ1-4; D unresolved. The V and J ends lost 1 base and 3 bases respectively, with 9 bases between them. The CDR3 extends over 15 amino acids. Germline CDR1 is SGHVS and CDR2 is FQNEAQ. The CDR3 spells CASSLGHSSNEKLFF. The CDR3 DNA reads as TGTGCCAGCAGCTTAGGTCACAGTTCTAATGAAAAACTGTTTTTT.